Listed here is a single T cell receptor beta chain. What it binds is unknown. cDNA serving as the sequencing template came from extracted, reverse transcribed RNA. This table comes from immunoSEQ multiplex PCR, and its TCRdb copy is limited to in-frame clones, with some not included. The table lists more than 95,000 clones, more than 30% of them singletons. This specimen comes from a study of CD8+ T cells in alopecia areata. Points from the study as a whole: Among the cells sequenced in scalp samples are also the resident alphabeta T cells of normal skin.

The CDR3 loop spans 14 amino acids. The V gene's germline CDR1 is MDHEN and CDR2 SYDVKM. V was clipped by 6 bases and J by 3 bases; unmatched bases: 8. This TCR was sampled from a human donor with alopecia areata. Sequenced input: CD4+ T cells sorted from blood. The chain couples TRBV28 to TRBJ2-7, with TRBD1 matching 7 bases. The CDR3 spells CASSPGQTFYEQYF. The DNA for the CDR3 is TGTGCCAGCAGCCCGGGACAGACCTTCTACGAGCAGTACTTC.